This T cell receptor (beta chain) was identified in a study of T-cell memory formation after mild COVID-19 (dated by TCRdb to the early 2020s). Study-level background: Most TCR sequence clusters were specific to one of the two donors. Longitudinal TCRalpha and TCRbeta repertoire sequencing tracked T-cell clones expanding and contracting after mild COVID-19 in two donors. Two young, previously healthy adult volunteers, one female and one male, were included in the cohort. What the research found in general, with its limitations: Some responding clones were detected in pre-infection memory, which suggested that pre-existing cross-reactive memory T cells had joined the SARS-CoV-2 response. Clones contracting from day 15 to 85 had balanced CD4/CD8 phenotypes, while a second wave expanding from day 15 to 37 was biased towards CD4+. Contracting CD4+ clones were located mainly in the CM and EM memory subsets, whereas CD8+ clones were found to be enriched in EMRA. Only a couple of mild cases were covered in the study, and larger cohorts including severe cases with pre-infection samples were considered necessary. The second-wave clones that peaked on day 37 were not confirmed to be SARS-CoV-2 specific.

PBMCs were isolated by Ficoll-Paque density gradient centrifugation. Only a few counts were recorded for this clonotype. Its antigen has not been determined. Per-base qualities were not stored, and no clone one base away is much larger. Looking up the germline V gene yields CDR1 SGDLS and CDR2 YYNGEE. From cysteine to phenylalanine, the CDR3 is 14 amino acids long. The DNA shown is the 42-base CDR3, in frame from base 1. V loses 3 bases, J loses 0 bases, and the germline ends lie 9 bases apart. The sequencing machine was an Illumina NovaSeq 6000. Using 5'RACE with constant-segment primers, TCRalpha and TCRbeta cDNA libraries were constructed, with sample barcodes and unique molecular identifiers added in the process. RNA was extracted from every sample with Trizol reagent. Library amplification was performed in two PCR steps, and a second sample barcode and Illumina TruSeq adapters were introduced in the second step. Libraries were sequenced on an Illumina NovaSeq with 2 x 150 bp paired-end reads. Regarding the original processing steps: With migec v1.2.7, reads were demultiplexed and then collapsed into UMI-guided consensus sequences. Using mixcr v2.1.11, the UMI consensuses were aligned to TRA and TRB V and J templates and assembled into clonotypes. A clonotype was counted as expanded or contracted only when both edgeR and NoisET called the clonotype significant, with the noise models trained on biological replicates. For edgeR calls, a false discovery rate-adjusted p below 0.01 and a log2 fold-change threshold of 1 were applied. PCA with hierarchical clustering of max-normalized trajectories of the 1000 most abundant clonotypes was used as exploratory dynamics analysis. Separately sequenced CD4+ and CD8+ repertoires were used to assign a CD4 or CD8 phenotype to each responding clone. The public sequencing data were trimmed at Q25 with fastp and processed into clonotypes with MiXCR by TCRdb, which kept only in-frame beta chains. Here each entry gathers all rows of one CDR3 protein and keeps the most common genes and DNA. TCRdb's processing, not the study's, gives the V and J calls here. Here the sample has 300,000 to 400,000 distinct CDR3 sequences; around 27% occur a single time. The top ten constitute roughly 14% of the sample.

The sequenced sample was PBMCs or a T cell subset sorted from them (not recorded which). The origin of this receptor is an adult woman who had mild COVID-19 (a few samples of this study predate the infection). The sample titles of this study are shuffled in the database, so cell type and time point are left out; the donor was told from shared clones. In this chain, TRBV9 is recombined with TRBJ2-5; the D gene could be TRBD1 or TRBD2, each one agreeing over 6 bases. The DNA is TGTGCCAGCAGCGCGGGGGCTTACCAAGAGACCCAGTACTTC. Translated, it reads CASSAGAYQETQYF.